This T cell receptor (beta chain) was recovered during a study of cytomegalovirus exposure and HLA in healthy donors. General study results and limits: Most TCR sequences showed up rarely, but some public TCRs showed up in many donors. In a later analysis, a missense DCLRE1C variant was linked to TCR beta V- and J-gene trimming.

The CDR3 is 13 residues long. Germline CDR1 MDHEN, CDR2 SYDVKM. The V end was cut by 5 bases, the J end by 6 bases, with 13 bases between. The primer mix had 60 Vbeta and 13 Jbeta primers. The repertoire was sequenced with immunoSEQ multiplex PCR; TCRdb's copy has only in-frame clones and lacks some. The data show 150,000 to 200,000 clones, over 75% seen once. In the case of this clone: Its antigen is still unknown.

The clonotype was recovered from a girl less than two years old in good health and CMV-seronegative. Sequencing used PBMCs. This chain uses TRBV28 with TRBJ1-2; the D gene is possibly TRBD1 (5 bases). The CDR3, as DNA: TGTGCCAGCAGTCCTCAGGGAATCCATGGCTACACCTTC. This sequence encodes CASSPQGIHGYTF.